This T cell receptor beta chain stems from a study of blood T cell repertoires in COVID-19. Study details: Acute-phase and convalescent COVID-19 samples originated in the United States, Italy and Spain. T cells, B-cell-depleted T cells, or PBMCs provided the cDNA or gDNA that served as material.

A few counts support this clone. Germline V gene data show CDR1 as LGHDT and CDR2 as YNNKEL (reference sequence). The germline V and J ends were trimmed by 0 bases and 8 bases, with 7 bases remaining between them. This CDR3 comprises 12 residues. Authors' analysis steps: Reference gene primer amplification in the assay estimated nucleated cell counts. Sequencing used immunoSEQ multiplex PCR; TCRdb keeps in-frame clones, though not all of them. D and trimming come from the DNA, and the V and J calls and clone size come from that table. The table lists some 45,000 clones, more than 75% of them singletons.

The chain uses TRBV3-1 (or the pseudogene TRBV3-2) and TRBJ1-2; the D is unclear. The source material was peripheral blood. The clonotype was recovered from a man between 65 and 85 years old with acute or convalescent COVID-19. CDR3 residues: CASSQDRLGYTF. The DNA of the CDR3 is TGTGCCAGCAGCCAAGATCGTTTAGGCTACACCTTC.